Listed below are T cell receptor beta chains from one sample, sequenced in a study of cytomegalovirus exposure and HLA in healthy donors. Produced via immunoSEQ multiplex PCR; TCRdb's table is partial and in-frame only. This table holds about 190,000 clones, about four fifths found once. Sequencing was performed on PBMCs. The origin of the receptors is a young woman in good health and CMV-seropositive. The CDR3 runs from the conserved cysteine through the conserved F or W. The order of the fields is J gene, clone size, V gene, D gene, CDR3 protein, CDR3 DNA. A D gene is named only where the DNA matches it firmly. Clone size, where shown, is once, few, many, or a class for clones that have expanded.

J gene: TRBJ1-5
clone size: .
V gene: TRBV5-6
D gene: .
CDR3 protein: CASSLREDQPQHF
CDR3 DNA: TGTGCCAGCAGCTTGAGGGAGGATCAGCCCCAGCATTTT

J gene: TRBJ1-1
clone size: once
V gene: TRBV14
D gene: TRBD1
CDR3 protein: CASSRLTGDTEAFF
CDR3 DNA: TGTGCCAGCAGCCGCCTGACAGGGGACACTGAAGCTTTCTTT

J gene: TRBJ1-2
clone size: .
V gene: TRBV7-2
D gene: TRBD1
CDR3 protein: CASSLTGQGVNTF
CDR3 DNA: TGTGCCAGCAGCTTAACGGGACAGGGAGTCAACACCTTC

J gene: TRBJ2-7
clone size: .
V gene: TRBV27
D gene: TRBD1
CDR3 protein: CASSTRTGGSEQYF
CDR3 DNA: TGTGCCAGCAGCACACGGACAGGGGGTAGCGAGCAGTACTTC

J gene: TRBJ1-5
clone size: .
V gene: TRBV7-2
D gene: TRBD1
CDR3 protein: CASSSGQGNQPQHF
CDR3 DNA: TGTGCCAGCAGCTCAGGACAGGGAAATCAGCCCCAGCATTTT

J gene: TRBJ2-3
clone size: .
V gene: TRBV9
D gene: .
CDR3 protein: CASSVSNGNTQYF
CDR3 DNA: TGTGCCAGCAGCGTAAGCAACGGGAATACGCAGTATTTT

J gene: TRBJ2-7
clone size: .
V gene: TRBV14
D gene: .
CDR3 protein: CASSQGASYYEQYF
CDR3 DNA: TGTGCCAGCAGCCAGGGGGCCTCTTACTACGAGCAGTACTTC

J gene: TRBJ1-3
clone size: .
V gene: TRBV27
D gene: .
CDR3 protein: CASSLSWTVGNTIYF
CDR3 DNA: TGTGCCAGCAGCCTATCATGGACAGTAGGAAACACCATATATTTT

J gene: TRBJ2-5
clone size: .
V gene: TRBV15
D gene: .
CDR3 protein: CATSRDEIDGVQGTQYF
CDR3 DNA: TGTGCCACCAGCAGAGATGAGATTGATGGGGTCCAGGGGACCCAGTACTTC

J gene: TRBJ2-1
clone size: few
V gene: TRBV15
D gene: .
CDR3 protein: CATSHRGSPGKQFF
CDR3 DNA: TGTGCCACCAGCCATCGAGGGAGCCCGGGGAAGCAGTTCTTC

J gene: TRBJ1-1
clone size: .
V gene: TRBV5-8
D gene: .
CDR3 protein: CASSARYTEAFF
CDR3 DNA: TGTGCCAGCAGCGCCAGATACACTGAAGCTTTCTTT

J gene: TRBJ1-2
clone size: .
V gene: TRBV5-1
D gene: .
CDR3 protein: CASSLDVGVHYGYTF
CDR3 DNA: TGCGCCAGCAGCTTAGACGTGGGAGTTCACTATGGCTACACCTTC

J gene: TRBJ2-2
clone size: .
V gene: TRBV7-9
D gene: .
CDR3 protein: CASNRNTGELFF
CDR3 DNA: TGTGCCAGCAATAGGAACACCGGGGAGCTGTTTTTT

J gene: TRBJ2-2
clone size: .
V gene: TRBV6-4
D gene: TRBD2
CDR3 protein: CASRRTSGGANTGELFF
CDR3 DNA: TGTGCCAGCAGGCGGACTAGCGGGGGGGCCAACACCGGGGAGCTGTTTTTT

J gene: TRBJ1-1
clone size: few
V gene: TRBV6-5
D gene: TRBD1
CDR3 protein: CASKRQGDAFF
CDR3 DNA: TGTGCCAGCAAAAGACAGGGAGATGCTTTCTTT

J gene: TRBJ2-2
clone size: .
V gene: TRBV5-1
D gene: .
CDR3 protein: CASSLPSTNTGELFF
CDR3 DNA: TGCGCCAGCAGCTTGCCTAGTACGAACACCGGGGAGCTGTTTTTT

J gene: TRBJ1-3
clone size: .
V gene: TRBV10-3
D gene: .
CDR3 protein: CAISAGGMLNTIYF
CDR3 DNA: TGTGCCATCAGTGCGGGGGGTATGTTGAACACCATATATTTT

J gene: TRBJ1-1
clone size: .
V gene: TRBV29-1
D gene: .
CDR3 protein: CSVERGGGFAEAFF
CDR3 DNA: TGCAGCGTTGAGAGGGGGGGAGGTTTTGCTGAAGCTTTCTTT

J gene: TRBJ2-3
clone size: few
V gene: TRBV5-1
D gene: .
CDR3 protein: CASSLAGTQYF
CDR3 DNA: TGCGCCAGCAGCTTGGCAGGTACGCAGTATTTT

J gene: TRBJ2-7
clone size: .
V gene: TRBV25-1
D gene: .
CDR3 protein: CASSESGSLDYEQYF
CDR3 DNA: TGTGCCAGCAGTGAAAGTGGGAGTCTTGACTACGAGCAGTACTTC

J gene: TRBJ2-3
clone size: .
V gene: TRBV7-2
D gene: .
CDR3 protein: CASSLGRPRDTDTQYF
CDR3 DNA: TGTGCCAGCAGCTTAGGTCGACCTCGGGATACAGATACGCAGTATTTT

J gene: TRBJ2-2
clone size: .
V gene: TRBV11-2
D gene: .
CDR3 protein: CASSRVRGGELFF
CDR3 DNA: TGTGCCAGCAGCCGGGTGCGCGGCGGGGAGCTGTTTTTT

J gene: TRBJ1-4
clone size: .
V gene: TRBV6-5
D gene: TRBD1
CDR3 protein: CASSYGDSEKLFF
CDR3 DNA: TGTGCCAGCAGTTACGGGGACAGCGAAAAACTGTTTTTT

J gene: TRBJ1-2
clone size: few
V gene: TRBV5-4
D gene: .
CDR3 protein: CASSPRQGPYGYTF
CDR3 DNA: TGTGCCAGCAGTCCCCGGCAGGGTCCGTATGGCTACACCTTC

J gene: TRBJ1-1
clone size: .
V gene: TRBV5-1
D gene: .
CDR3 protein: CASSLVGGPGAGNTEAFF
CDR3 DNA: TGCGCCAGCAGCTTGGTCGGGGGGCCCGGAGCGGGGAACACTGAAGCTTTCTTT

J gene: TRBJ2-2
clone size: .
V gene: TRBV6-5
D gene: .
CDR3 protein: CASSYSMGTNTGELFF
CDR3 DNA: TGTGCCAGCAGTTACTCGATGGGGACAAACACCGGGGAGCTGTTTTTT

J gene: TRBJ2-7
clone size: .
V gene: TRBV28
D gene: TRBD2
CDR3 protein: CASQPTGTRAYEQYF
CDR3 DNA: TGTGCCAGCCAACCTACCGGGACTAGGGCCTACGAGCAGTACTTC

J gene: TRBJ2-1
clone size: .
V gene: TRBV5-1
D gene: TRBD1
CDR3 protein: CASSLAGGSSYNEQFF
CDR3 DNA: TGCGCCAGCAGCTTGGCAGGGGGAAGCTCCTACAATGAGCAGTTCTTC

J gene: TRBJ2-7
clone size: .
V gene: TRBV7-9
D gene: .
CDR3 protein: CASSANTGYANEQYF
CDR3 DNA: TGTGCCAGCAGCGCCAACACAGGGTATGCCAACGAGCAGTACTTC

J gene: TRBJ1-1
clone size: .
V gene: TRBV7-2
D gene: .
CDR3 protein: CASSRGTEAFF
CDR3 DNA: TGTGCCAGCAGCCGCGGGACTGAAGCTTTCTTT

J gene: TRBJ2-2
clone size: .
V gene: TRBV19
D gene: .
CDR3 protein: CASSIGTSTGELFF
CDR3 DNA: TGTGCCAGTAGTATTGGTACGAGCACCGGGGAGCTGTTTTTT

J gene: TRBJ1-2
clone size: few
V gene: TRBV6-6
D gene: TRBD1
CDR3 protein: CASTEGGLGYTF
CDR3 DNA: TGTGCCAGCACCGAAGGGGGCCTTGGCTACACCTTC

J gene: TRBJ2-6
clone size: .
V gene: TRBV28
D gene: .
CDR3 protein: CASVGGPRDPSGANVLTF
CDR3 DNA: TGTGCCAGCGTCGGGGGGCCAAGGGACCCCTCTGGGGCCAACGTCCTGACTTTC

J gene: TRBJ2-7
clone size: once
V gene: TRBV27
D gene: .
CDR3 protein: CASSRGVVSEQYF
CDR3 DNA: TGTGCCAGCAGCAGGGGGGTTGTCAGCGAGCAGTACTTC

J gene: TRBJ1-1
clone size: .
V gene: TRBV19
D gene: TRBD1
CDR3 protein: CASRRGQGTEAFF
CDR3 DNA: TGTGCCAGTAGGAGGGGGCAGGGAACTGAAGCTTTCTTT

J gene: TRBJ1-2
clone size: .
V gene: TRBV25-1
D gene: .
CDR3 protein: CASSEWGGDGYTF
CDR3 DNA: TGTGCCAGCAGTGAATGGGGGGGGGATGGCTACACCTTC

J gene: TRBJ2-1
clone size: .
V gene: TRBV27
D gene: .
CDR3 protein: CTSSLYNEQFF
CDR3 DNA: TGTACCAGCAGTCTCTACAATGAGCAGTTCTTC

J gene: TRBJ1-1
clone size: .
V gene: TRBV19
D gene: TRBD1
CDR3 protein: CASSIKGATEAFF
CDR3 DNA: TGTGCCAGTAGTATCAAGGGGGCAACTGAAGCTTTCTTT

J gene: TRBJ1-5
clone size: once
V gene: TRBV27
D gene: .
CDR3 protein: CASSFSGGGNQPQHF
CDR3 DNA: TGTGCCAGCAGTTTTTCGGGGGGGGGCAATCAGCCCCAGCATTTT

J gene: TRBJ2-5
clone size: .
V gene: TRBV5-4
D gene: TRBD1
CDR3 protein: CASSSARGQGETQYF
CDR3 DNA: TGTGCCAGCAGCTCCGCCAGGGGGCAGGGGGAGACCCAGTACTTC